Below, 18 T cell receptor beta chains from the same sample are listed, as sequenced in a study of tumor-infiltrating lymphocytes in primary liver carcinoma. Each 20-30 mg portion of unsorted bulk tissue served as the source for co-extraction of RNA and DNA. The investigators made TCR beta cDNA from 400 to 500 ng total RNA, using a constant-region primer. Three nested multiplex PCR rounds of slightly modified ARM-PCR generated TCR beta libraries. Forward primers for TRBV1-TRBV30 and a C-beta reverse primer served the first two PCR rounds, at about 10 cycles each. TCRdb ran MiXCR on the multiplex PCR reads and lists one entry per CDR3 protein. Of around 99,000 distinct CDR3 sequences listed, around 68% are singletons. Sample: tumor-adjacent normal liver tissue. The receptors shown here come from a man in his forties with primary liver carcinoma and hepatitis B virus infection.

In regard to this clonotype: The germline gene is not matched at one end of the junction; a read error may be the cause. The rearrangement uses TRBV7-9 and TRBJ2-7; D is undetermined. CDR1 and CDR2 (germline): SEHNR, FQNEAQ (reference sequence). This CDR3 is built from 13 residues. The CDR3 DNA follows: TGTGCCAGCAGCCCGAGTAGCTCCAACGAGCAGTACTTC. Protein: CASSPSSSNEQYF.

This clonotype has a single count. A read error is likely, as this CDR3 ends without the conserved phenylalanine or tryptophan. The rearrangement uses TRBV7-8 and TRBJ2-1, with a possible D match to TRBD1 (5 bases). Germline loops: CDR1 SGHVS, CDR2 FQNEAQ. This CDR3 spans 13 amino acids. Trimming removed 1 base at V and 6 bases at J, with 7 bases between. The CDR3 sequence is CASSLDRCNEQFL. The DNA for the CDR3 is TGTGCCAGCAGCTTAGACAGGTGCAATGAGCAGTTCCTC.

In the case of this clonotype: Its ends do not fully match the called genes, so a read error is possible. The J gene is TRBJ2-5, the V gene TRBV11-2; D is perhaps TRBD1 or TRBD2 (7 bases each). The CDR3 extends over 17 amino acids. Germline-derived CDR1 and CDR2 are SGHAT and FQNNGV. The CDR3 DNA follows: TGTGCCAGCAGCTTAGTCAGCGGGGACAGTCGGCAAGAGACCCATTACTTC. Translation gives CASSLVSGDSRQETHYF.

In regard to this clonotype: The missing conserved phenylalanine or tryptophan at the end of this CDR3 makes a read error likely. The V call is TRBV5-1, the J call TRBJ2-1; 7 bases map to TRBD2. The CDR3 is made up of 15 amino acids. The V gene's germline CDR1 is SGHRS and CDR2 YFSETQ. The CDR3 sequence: CVSSLAREAYNEQFL. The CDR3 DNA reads TGCGTCAGCAGCTTGGCACGGGAGGCCTACAATGAGCAGTTCTTA.

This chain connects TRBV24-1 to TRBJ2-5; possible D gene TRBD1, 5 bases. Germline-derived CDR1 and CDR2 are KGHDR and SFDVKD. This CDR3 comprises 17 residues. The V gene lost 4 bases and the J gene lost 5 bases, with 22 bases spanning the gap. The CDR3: CATSDQGQGFARETQYF. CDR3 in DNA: TGTGCCACCAGTGACCAAGGCCAGGGCTTCGCGCGGGAGACCCAGTACTTC.

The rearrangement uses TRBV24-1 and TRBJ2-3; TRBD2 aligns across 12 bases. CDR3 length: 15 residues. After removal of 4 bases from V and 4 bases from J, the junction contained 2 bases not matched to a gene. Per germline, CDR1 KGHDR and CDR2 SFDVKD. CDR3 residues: CATSELAGGPDTQYF. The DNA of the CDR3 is TGTGCCACCAGTGAGCTAGCGGGAGGGCCAGATACGCAGTATTTT.

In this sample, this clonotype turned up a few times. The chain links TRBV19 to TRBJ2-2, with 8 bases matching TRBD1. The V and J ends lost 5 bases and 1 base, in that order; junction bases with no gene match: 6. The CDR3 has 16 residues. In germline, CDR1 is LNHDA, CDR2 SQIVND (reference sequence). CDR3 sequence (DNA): TGTGCCAGTAGTCCGAGGACAGGGTGGAACACCGGGGAGCTGTTTTTT. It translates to CASSPRTGWNTGELFF.

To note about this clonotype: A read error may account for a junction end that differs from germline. CDR3 bases: TGTGCCAGCTGTTTAGCGTTCGAACAGTACTTC. This gives the protein CASCLAFEQYF. The V and J genes are TRBV12-3 or TRBV12-4 and TRBJ2-7; weak D call: TRBD2 (5 bases). The CDR3 has 11 residues.

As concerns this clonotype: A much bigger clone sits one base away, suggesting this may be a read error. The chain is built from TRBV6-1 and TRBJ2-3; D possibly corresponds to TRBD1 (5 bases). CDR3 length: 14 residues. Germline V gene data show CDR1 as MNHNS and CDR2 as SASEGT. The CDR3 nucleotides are TGTGTCAGCAGTGTAAAGCAGGGAACAGATACGCAGTATTTT. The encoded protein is CVSSVKQGTDTQYF.

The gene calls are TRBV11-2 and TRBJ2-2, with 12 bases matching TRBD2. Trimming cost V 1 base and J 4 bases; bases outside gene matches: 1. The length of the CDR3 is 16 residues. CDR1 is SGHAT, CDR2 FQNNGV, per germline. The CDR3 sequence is CASSLVTSGGTGELFF. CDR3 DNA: TGTGCCAGCAGCTTAGTGACTAGCGGGGGCACCGGGGAGCTGTTTTTT.

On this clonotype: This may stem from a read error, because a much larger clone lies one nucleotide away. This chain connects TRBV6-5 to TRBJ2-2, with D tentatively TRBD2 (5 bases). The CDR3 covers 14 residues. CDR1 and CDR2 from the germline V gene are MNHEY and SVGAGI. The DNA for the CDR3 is TGTGCCAGCAGTAGGAGTTTCGACACCGGGGTGCTGTTTTTT. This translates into CASSRSFDTGVLFF.

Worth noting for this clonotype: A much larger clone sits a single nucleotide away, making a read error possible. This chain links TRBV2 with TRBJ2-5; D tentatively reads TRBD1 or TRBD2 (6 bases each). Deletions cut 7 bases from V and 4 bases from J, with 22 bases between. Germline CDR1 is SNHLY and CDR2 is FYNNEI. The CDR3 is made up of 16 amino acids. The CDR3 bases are TGTGCCAGCATCTCTTCCCGGGGGCGGGGTGGAGAGACCCAGTACTTC. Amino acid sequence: CASISSRGRGGETQYF.

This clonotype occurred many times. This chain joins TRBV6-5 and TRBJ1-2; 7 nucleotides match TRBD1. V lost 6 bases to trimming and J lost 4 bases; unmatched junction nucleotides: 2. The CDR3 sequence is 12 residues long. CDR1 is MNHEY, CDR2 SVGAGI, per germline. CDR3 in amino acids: CASRSGGYGYTF. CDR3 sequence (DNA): TGTGCCAGCAGGTCAGGGGGCTATGGCTACACCTTC.

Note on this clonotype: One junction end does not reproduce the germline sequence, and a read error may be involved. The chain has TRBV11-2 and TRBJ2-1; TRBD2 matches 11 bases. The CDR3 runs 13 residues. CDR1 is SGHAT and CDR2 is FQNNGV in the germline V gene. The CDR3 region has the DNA TGTGCTAGCGGGGGGGGGGACCAAGAGACCCAGCTCTTC. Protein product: CASGGGDQETQLF.

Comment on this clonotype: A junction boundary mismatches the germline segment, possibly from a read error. The CDR3 bases are TGTGCCATCAATGATGGCGGGGCTGCCACAGATAGGCAGTATTTT. Translation: CAINDGGAATDRQYF. The rearrangement joins TRBV10-3 to TRBJ2-3; possibly TRBD2 for D (6 bases). CDR1 ENHRY and CDR2 SYGVKD come from the germline V gene. This CDR3 spans 15 amino acids.

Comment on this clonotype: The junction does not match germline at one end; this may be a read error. The CDR3 DNA follows: TGTGTCAGCAGCGGGCGGATAGGGGGAAAAGGAAACACCATATATTTT. Residues: CVSSGRIGGKGNTIYF. J is TRBJ1-3 and V is TRBV11-2; TRBD1 is a possible D gene (6 bases). CDR1 and CDR2 (germline): SGHAT, FQNNGV. CDR3 length: 16 amino acids.

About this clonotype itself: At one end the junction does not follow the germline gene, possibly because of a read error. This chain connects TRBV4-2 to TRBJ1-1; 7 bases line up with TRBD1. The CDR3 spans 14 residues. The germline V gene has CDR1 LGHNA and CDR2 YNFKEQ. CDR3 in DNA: TGTGTCAGCAGCCAAGAACAGGGGAACACTGAAGCTCTCTTT. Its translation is CVSSQEQGNTEALF.

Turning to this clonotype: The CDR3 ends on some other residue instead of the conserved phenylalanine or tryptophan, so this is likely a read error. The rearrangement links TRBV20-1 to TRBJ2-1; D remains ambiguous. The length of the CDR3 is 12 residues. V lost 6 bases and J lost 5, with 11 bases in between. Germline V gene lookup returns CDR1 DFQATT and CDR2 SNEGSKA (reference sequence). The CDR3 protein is CSASPVNNEQFL. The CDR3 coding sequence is TGCAGTGCGAGCCCCGTAAACAATGAGCAGTTCTTA.